Shown below are 8 T cell receptor beta chains from a single sample sequenced in a study of shared clonotypes between healthy human individuals. Using immunoSEQ multiplex PCR, the repertoire was profiled, and TCRdb retains in-frame clones only, with some absent. The table includes 950,000 to 1,100,000 clones, 75% to 80% detected once. The specimen sequenced was memory CD4+ T cells from PBMCs. Subset given: CD45RA-negative fraction. Receptors were obtained from a man aged 18 to 29 in good health. Some clones in this sample may be carry-over from other donors' samples.

The sample holds a few counts of this clone. This rearrangement joins TRBV5-5 to TRBJ1-1; 8 positions agree with TRBD1. V lost 4 bases and J lost 7; bases outside the gene matches: 12. Germline V gene lookup returns CDR1 SGHKS and CDR2 YYEKEE (reference sequence). This CDR3 has 15 residues. Here the CDR3 reads CASSPGQGGGNEAFF. CDR3 nucleotide sequence: TGTGCCAGCAGCCCCGGACAGGGTGGTGGCAATGAAGCTTTCTTT.

The genes are TRBV23-1 and TRBJ2-4; the D is unclear. TRBV23-1 qualifies as an ORF whose function is uncertain. The V end lost 0 bases, the J end lost 0 bases, and 15 bases lay between the germline ends. CDR3 length: 18 amino acids. The CDR3 region is CASSQSNTASLAKNIQYF. The DNA for the CDR3 is TGCGCCAGCAGTCAATCAAATACGGCAAGTCTAGCCAAAAACATTCAGTACTTC.

The rearrangement joins TRBV5-1 to TRBJ1-2, with D perhaps matching TRBD1 (6 bases). V gave up 4 bases and J gave up 5 bases, with 15 bases separating them. Per germline, CDR1 SGHRS and CDR2 YFSETQ. CDR3 size: 14 residues. The CDR3: CASSDGVRGYGYTF. CDR3 DNA sequence: TGCGCCAGCAGCGATGGGGTCAGGGGATATGGCTACACCTTC.

The J gene is TRBJ2-5, the V gene TRBV5-4; D is ambiguous. CDR1 and CDR2 from the germline V gene are SGHNT and YYREEE (reference sequence). V was cut by 2 bases and J by 2 bases, with 7 bases left in between. The CDR3 contains 13 residues. The CDR3 reads CASSFYYQETQYF. For the CDR3, the DNA is TGTGCCAGCAGCTTTTACTATCAAGAGACCCAGTACTTC.

This chain links TRBV11-3 with TRBJ2-1; D is unclear. With 5 bases removed from V and 8 bases from J, the gap between germline ends came to 16 bases. In germline, CDR1 is SGHNT, CDR2 YENEEA. CDR3 length: 14 amino acids. This chain's CDR3 is CASSRDGQTDEQFF. The CDR3 nucleotides read TGTGCCAGCAGCCGAGATGGCCAGACGGATGAGCAGTTCTTC.

To note about this clone: Since a much larger clone is just one base distant, this may be a read error. The gene calls are TRBV6-5 and TRBJ1-1; 8 positions agree with TRBD1. The CDR3 extends over 13 amino acids. Germline CDR1 is MNHEY and CDR2 is SVGAGI. J gave up 4 bases and V 6 bases, and 4 bases lay outside the gene matches. The CDR3 DNA is TGTGCCAGCAGCTCGGACAGGGCCACTGAAGCTTTCTTT. This codes for CASSSDRATEAFF.

This chain connects TRBV6-1 to TRBJ2-5, with D uncertain. Trimming took off 6 bases at V and 7 bases at J, with 12 bases between the two ends. Germline CDR1 reads MNHNS; CDR2 reads SASEGT. The CDR3 runs 12 residues. CDR3 bases: TGTGCCAGCAGCTCCAGCTTGGGGACCCAGTACTTC. Translating gives CASSSSLGTQYF.

V gene TRBV29-1 combines with J gene TRBJ1-1; D call uncertain. CDR3 length equals 13 residues. Germline lookup yields CDR1 SQVTM and CDR2 ANQGSEA. V was shortened by 4 bases and J by 0 bases, with 9 bases between the two germline ends. In DNA, the CDR3 is TGCAGCGTTGGGCGGGTCGTGAACACTGAAGCTTTCTTT. Translated: CSVGRVVNTEAFF. Filled out from reference TRBV29-1 and TRBJ1-1, the complete variable domain reads SAVISQKPSRDICQRGTSLTIQCQVDSQVTMMFWYRQQPGQSLTLIATANQGSEATYESGFVIDKFPISRPNLTFSTLTVSNMSPEDSSIYLCSVGRVVNTEAFFGQGTRLTVV.